The 21 T cell receptor beta chains in this list originate from one sample, sequenced in a study of blood T cell repertoires in COVID-19. Assay used: immunoSEQ multiplex PCR; TCRdb lists only in-frame clones, some missing. The table shows under 30,000 clones, with roughly 89% occurring only once. Sequenced input: peripheral blood. The receptors originated from a woman older than 75 with active or convalescent COVID-19.

The V call is TRBV11-1, the J call TRBJ2-1, with TRBD2 as a possible D gene (5 bases). From germline, CDR1 is SGHAT and CDR2 FQDESV (reference sequence). The CDR3 spans 15 residues. Deletions cut 4 bases from V and 6 bases from J, with 16 bases between. The CDR3: CASSSQGHRGNEQFF. The CDR3 region has the DNA TGTGCCAGCAGCTCGCAAGGCCATCGGGGCAATGAGCAGTTCTTC.

The chain uses TRBV30 and TRBJ1-6, with 10 bases aligning to TRBD1. The CDR3 has 15 amino acids. V lost 2 bases to trimming and J lost 10 bases; unmatched junction nucleotides: 8. Per the germline V gene, CDR1 is GTSNPN and CDR2 is SVGIG (reference sequence). CDR3 sequence reads: CAWSRPGQGKSPLHF. Written as DNA, the CDR3 is TGTGCCTGGAGTCGACCGGGACAGGGGAAGTCACCCCTCCACTTT.

This chain joins TRBV5-5 and TRBJ2-2; the match to TRBD1 covers 9 bases. The junction had 11 bases not matched to a gene; V was cut back by 3 bases and J by 8 bases. Germline-derived CDR1 and CDR2 are SGHKS and YYEKEE (reference sequence). The CDR3 extends over 16 amino acids. The DNA for the CDR3 is TGTGCCAGCAGCTCGGCTCCGACAGGGGGGCCTGGGGAGCTGTTTTTT. It codes for CASSSAPTGGPGELFF.

The chain carries TRBV5-6 and TRBJ2-2; 9 bases are shared with TRBD1. CDR3 length: 16 amino acids. Germline V gives CDR1 SGHDT, CDR2 YYEEEE. Trimming cost V 2 bases and J 7 bases; bases outside gene matches: 9. The CDR3 protein is CASSFKQGAAFGELFF. The CDR3 coding sequence is TGTGCCAGCAGCTTTAAACAGGGGGCCGCCTTCGGGGAGCTGTTTTTT.

The genes are TRBV30 and TRBJ2-1, with a possible D match to TRBD1 (5 bases). CDR3 length equals 14 residues. Germline assignment: CDR1 GTSNPN and CDR2 SVGIG (reference sequence). V was trimmed by 2 bases and J by 7 bases, leaving 15 bases between them. CDR3 loop: CAWSYWTPGNEQFF. The CDR3 DNA reads as TGTGCCTGGAGTTATTGGACCCCAGGGAATGAGCAGTTCTTC.

This clone is medium-sized in the sample. The rearrangement links TRBV19 to TRBJ1-2; D gene uncertain. Trimming took 4 bases from V and 4 from J, leaving 10 bases between them. Germline V lookup: CDR1 LNHDA, CDR2 SQIVND (reference sequence). The CDR3 is made up of 13 amino acids. The CDR3 nucleotides are TGTGCCAGTAGTAAGCTGGGCCTCTATGGCTACACCTTC. Translating gives CASSKLGLYGYTF.

V is TRBV4-1 and J is TRBJ1-6; no reliable D call. The germline gives CDR1 MGHRA, CDR2 YSYEKL. This CDR3 has 12 amino acids. With 0 bases removed from V and 9 bases from J, the gap between germline ends came to 3 bases. CDR3 DNA sequence: TGCGCCAGCAGCCAAGATATTTCACCCCTCCACTTT. Residues: CASSQDISPLHF.

The chain employs TRBV18 and TRBJ1-3, with D maybe TRBD1 (6 bases). CDR3 length: 15 residues. V gave up 0 bases and J gave up 1 base, with 7 bases separating them. From germline, CDR1 is KGHSH and CDR2 LQKENI. CDR3 in amino acids: CASSPPGTSGNTIYF. CDR3 sequence (DNA): TGTGCCAGCTCACCACCCGGGACATCTGGAAACACCATATATTTT.

With regard to this clone: An end of the junction does not agree with germline; a read error may underlie this. The chain couples TRBV5-1 to TRBJ2-2; 9 nucleotides match TRBD1. The CDR3 sequence is 15 residues long. From germline, CDR1 is SGHRS and CDR2 YFSETQ. In DNA form, the CDR3 reads TGCGCCAGCAGTTTGGGACAGGGTAACACCGGGGAGCTGTTTTTT. The encoded protein is CASSLGQGNTGELFF.

V gene TRBV15 combines with J gene TRBJ2-1, with 9 bases lining up with TRBD1. Losses at the gene ends were 6 bases for V and 4 bases for J; bases not matched to a gene: 1. The CDR3 consists of 13 residues. The germline gives CDR1 LNHNV, CDR2 YYDKDF (reference sequence). The CDR3 protein is CATRQGAYNEQFF. The CDR3 nucleotides read TGTGCCACCAGACAGGGGGCTTACAATGAGCAGTTCTTC.

The chain is built from TRBV12-5 and TRBJ2-7, with a possible D match to TRBD2 (6 bases). Germline loops: CDR1 LGHNT, CDR2 FRNRAP. The V end lost 5 bases, the J end lost 6 bases, and 20 bases lay between the germline ends. This CDR3 has 15 residues. The CDR3 is CASGAAGRDSGEQYF. The CDR3 DNA follows: TGTGCTAGTGGTGCCGCGGGCAGGGACTCGGGCGAGCAGTACTTC.

J is TRBJ2-3 and V is TRBV10-3; the D is unclear. The CDR3 covers 14 residues. Germline CDR1 is ENHRY and CDR2 is SYGVKD. V was trimmed by 6 bases and J by 0 bases, leaving 10 bases between them. The CDR3 is CAIRQTTSTDTQYF. The CDR3 DNA reads as TGTGCCATCAGACAAACGACTAGCACAGATACGCAGTATTTT.

This rearrangement joins TRBV6-5 to TRBJ1-3; unclear D gene. The V end lost 0 bases, the J end lost 1 base, and 7 bases lay between the germline ends. In germline, CDR1 is MNHEY, CDR2 SVGAGI. The CDR3 has 15 residues. CDR3 coding DNA: TGTGCCAGCAGTTACTCGAGAGGATCTGGAAACACCATATATTTT. This translates into CASSYSRGSGNTIYF.

The count of this clone is one. The CDR3 nucleotides are TGCGCCAGCAGCTTGGCCCCAGACAGGGGAGGTTATGGCTACACCTTC. This codes for CASSLAPDRGGYGYTF. The chain couples TRBV5-1 to TRBJ1-2; 8 bases are a match to TRBD1. The CDR3 loop spans 16 amino acids. With 0 bases clipped from V and 5 bases from J, the junction kept 9 bases outside the gene matches. From germline, CDR1 is SGHRS and CDR2 YFSETQ.

The rearrangement uses TRBV10-3 and TRBJ1-3; 7 nucleotides match TRBD1. Per germline, CDR1 ENHRY and CDR2 SYGVKD. The V gene end was trimmed by 7 bases and the J gene end by 2 bases; junction bases not matched to a gene: 5. The CDR3 consists of 14 residues. CDR3 protein: CAIKSGGTGNTIYF. The DNA of the CDR3 is TGTGCCATCAAATCAGGGGGGACTGGAAACACCATATATTTT.

The genes are TRBV18 and TRBJ2-3, with 11 bases matching TRBD2. The J segment lost 0 bases and the V segment lost 6 bases, leaving 5 bases of the junction unmatched. CDR1 KGHSH and CDR2 LQKENI come from the germline V gene. This CDR3 is 16 amino acids long. This CDR3 is CASSPGTSGSTDTQYF. CDR3 coding DNA: TGTGCCAGCTCTCCCGGGACTAGCGGAAGCACAGATACGCAGTATTTT.

This chain joins TRBV4-1 and TRBJ2-5, with a weak D call TRBD2 (5 bases). Germline V CDR1 and CDR2: MGHRA, YSYEKL. CDR3 length equals 16 residues. V was shortened by 2 bases and J by 7 bases, with 20 bases between the two germline ends. The CDR3 bases are TGCGCCAGCAGCCAACTCCTCCGTGGGAGATCGGGGACCCAGTACTTC. Its protein is CASSQLLRGRSGTQYF.

This chain connects TRBV23-1 to TRBJ2-1; maybe TRBD2 (6 bases). TRBV23-1 is assigned to the ORF class and has an uncertain function. The CDR3 loop spans 14 amino acids. V lost 5 bases to trimming and J lost 4 bases, with 12 bases between them. CDR3 coding DNA: TGCGCCAGCAGTGGCGGGGCCTCATACAATGAGCAGTTCTTC. It is translated as CASSGGASYNEQFF.

This chain connects TRBV18 to TRBJ2-3; 16 bases agree with TRBD2. Losses at the gene ends were 6 bases for V and 5 bases for J; bases not matched to a gene: 5. This CDR3 spans 16 amino acids. Germline lookup yields CDR1 KGHSH and CDR2 LQKENI. CDR3 coding DNA: TGTGCCAGCTCGCCGGGACTAGCGGGAGGGAAAGATACGCAGTATTTT. The encoded protein is CASSPGLAGGKDTQYF.

The chain couples TRBV7-2 to TRBJ2-7, with 8 bases identical to TRBD1. The CDR3 is 14 residues long. CDR1 is SGHTA, CDR2 FQGNSA, per germline. V shed 5 bases and J 4 bases; nucleotides not matched to a gene: 7. CDR3 coding DNA: TGTGCCAGCAGCGTCGGGACAGGAGGTTACGAGCAGTACTTC. Translating it yields CASSVGTGGYEQYF.

V usage is TRBV24-1 and J usage is TRBJ2-2; possible D gene TRBD1, 6 bases. In germline, CDR1 is KGHDR, CDR2 SFDVKD. The CDR3 runs 16 residues. The ends were cut back, 1 base at V and 0 bases at J, with 8 bases in the middle. CDR3 in amino acids: CATSDLPGANTGELFF. The DNA for the CDR3 is TGTGCCACCAGTGATTTACCAGGGGCGAACACCGGGGAGCTGTTTTTT.